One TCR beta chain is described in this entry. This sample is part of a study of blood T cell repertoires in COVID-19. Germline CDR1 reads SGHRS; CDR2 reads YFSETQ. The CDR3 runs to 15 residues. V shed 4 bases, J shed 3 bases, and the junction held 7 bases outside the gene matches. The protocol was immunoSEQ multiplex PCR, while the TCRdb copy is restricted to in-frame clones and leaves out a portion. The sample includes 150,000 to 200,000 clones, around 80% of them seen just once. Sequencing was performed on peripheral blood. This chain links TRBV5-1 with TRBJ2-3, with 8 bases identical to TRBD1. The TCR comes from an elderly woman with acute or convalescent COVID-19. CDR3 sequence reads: CASSLWDRKTDTQYF. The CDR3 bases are TGCGCCAGCAGCCTGTGGGACAGGAAAACAGATACGCAGTATTTT.